This entry describes one T cell receptor (beta chain). The target antigen is unknown. The data are from a study of monozygotic twins with cystic fibrosis. Study summary: Libraries were built from roughly 2.8 micrograms of fragmented DNA using about 14 PCR cycles. Study results and caveats: Co-twins had the most similar V usage for 13 of 16 pairs, J for 8. Low clonality (median roughly 0.009) suggested a mostly naive repertoire.

Sequencing used immunoSEQ multiplex PCR; TCRdb keeps in-frame clones, though not all of them. The table lists over 15,000 clones, around 97% of them singletons. V was cut by 3 bases and J by 5 bases, with 23 bases left in between. The germline V gene has CDR1 LNHDA and CDR2 SQIVND (reference sequence). The CDR3 loop spans 18 amino acids. The rearrangement joins TRBV19 to TRBJ1-5; a weak D match, TRBD1 (5 bases). This TCR was sampled from a woman younger than 45 with cystic fibrosis. Material: blood. The CDR3 sequence: CASSIPFSWLRGDQPQHF. The CDR3 DNA reads as TGTGCCAGTAGTATCCCCTTTAGTTGGCTCCGGGGCGATCAGCCCCAGCATTTT.